Listed below are T cell receptor beta chains from one sample, sequenced in a study of human T cells and chemical hapten exposure. TCRdb used MiXCR to reprocess the RACE reads, holding one entry per CDR3 protein. The table records approximately 320,000 distinct CDR3 sequences, around 5.5% of them present only once. The specimen was whole blood, collected in connection with sensitization to the hapten diphenylcyclopropenone (DPC). These receptors were collected from a woman aged 18-29 years with alopecia areata. Some clones in this sample may be carry-over from other donors' samples. CDR3s include the opening cysteine and the closing phenylalanine or tryptophan.

TRBJ2-7 | TRBV3-1 | CASSSAAGLHYEQYF
TRBJ2-5 | TRBV10-1 | CASSEKILAGPSELKETQYF
TRBJ2-2 | TRBV4-2 | CASSQEWSNTGELFF
TRBJ1-5 | TRBV20-1 | CSARDREGRSNQPQHF
TRBJ2-3 | TRBV12-3/TRBV12-4 | CASSFTGDRTDTQYF
TRBJ1-2 | TRBV28 | CASSLGLGYTF
TRBJ1-2 | TRBV7-9 | CASSFEGGGYGYTF
TRBJ1-2 | TRBV9 | CASSVEGSYGYTF
TRBJ1-6 | TRBV28 | CASRSFNSPLHF
TRBJ2-3 | TRBV25-1 | CASSLAGRVDTQYF
TRBJ2-1 | TRBV4-1 | CASSQDIPSGVNEQFF
TRBJ1-1 | TRBV29-1 | CSALSTGAPEAFF
TRBJ1-1 | TRBV7-2 | CASSPPRTGDNEAFF
TRBJ2-1 | TRBV6-2/TRBV6-3 | CASSPLYLAGGYNEQFF
TRBJ1-2 | TRBV2 | CASIGLPDRGNGYTF
TRBJ2-1 | TRBV2 | CASGEFMGGEQFF
TRBJ2-3 | TRBV20-1 | CSADSGLAGTYTQYF
TRBJ2-2 | TRBV7-3 | CASSLRRTAYTGELFF
TRBJ1-2 | TRBV20-1 | CSTYRGTYGYTF
TRBJ1-2 | TRBV2 | CASTLEDTLYGYTF
TRBJ1-1 | TRBV6-6 | CASSPGRGVGAEAFF
TRBJ2-3 | TRBV6-2/TRBV6-3 | CASSYVDGTGKYF
TRBJ1-1 | TRBV6-2/TRBV6-3 | CASSRAPRRANTEAFF
TRBJ2-7 | TRBV28 | CASSSFRRGGSYEQYF
TRBJ1-1 | TRBV2 | CASRVTEAFF
TRBJ1-1 | TRBV6-6 | CANQQGKWTEAFF
TRBJ1-2 | TRBV9 | CASSMRDRGEGYTF
TRBJ2-5 | TRBV10-2 | CASSELGGRGETQYF
TRBJ1-6 | TRBV9 | CASSVQGMDYNSPLHF
TRBJ1-2 | TRBV6-6 | CASSNNNRRSAYGYTF
TRBJ1-2 | TRBV6-2/TRBV6-3 | CASSYWTAVYGYTF
TRBJ1-6 | TRBV4-2 | CASSQVDPGLDNSPLHF